Listed below are T cell receptor beta chains from one sample, sequenced in a study of OX40 agonist ivuxolimab in advanced cancers. TCRdb's copy holds only in-frame clones and misses some; the assay was immunoSEQ multiplex PCR. The sample has tens of thousands of clones; over 90% are singletons. The material was CD4+ or CD8+ T cells sorted from blood, obtained in a trial of the OX40 agonist ivuxolimab. Receptors originate from an adult with an advanced solid tumor such as melanoma, head and neck, liver or kidney cancer. The CDR3 runs from the conserved cysteine through the conserved F or W. D genes are given only for firm matches. Rows give clone size only sometimes, using once, few, many, or a class for an expanded clone.

>-|TRBV5-4|TRBJ2-1|-
TGTGCCAGCAGCCCGGGGTCTGAGCAGTTCTTC
CASSPGSEQFF
>-|TRBV6-5|TRBJ2-3|-
TGTGCCAGCAGTTACGACGTCAGAGATACGCAGTATTTT
CASSYDVRDTQYF
>-|TRBV7-6|TRBJ1-1|once
TGTGCCAGCAGCCCGGGGGAGGGATTAAAGGCTTTCTTT
CASSPGEGLKAFF
>-|TRBV9|TRBJ1-3|-
TGTGCCAGCAGCTTCTGGGGGTCTGGAAACACCATATATTTT
CASSFWGSGNTIYF
>-|TRBV28|TRBJ2-7|-
TGTGCCAGCAGTAGATGGGACAACTACGAGCAGTACTTC
CASSRWDNYEQYF
>TRBD2|TRBV4-2|TRBJ2-7|-
TGTGCCAGCACCCCCATGGTGGCTTCTAGCGGGGCTTCCTACGAGCAGTACTTC
CASTPMVASSGASYEQYF
>-|TRBV5-6|TRBJ2-7|-
TGTGCCAGCAGCTTGGGGGGCGAGCAGTACTTC
CASSLGGEQYF
>-|TRBV25-1|TRBJ2-3|-
TGTGCCAGCAGTGATATAGGGCAAATTTTGACAGATACGCAGTATTTT
CASSDIGQILTDTQYF
>-|TRBV7-3|TRBJ2-1|-
TGTGCCAGCAGCTTAACCCCGTTTGGGTTCTACAATGAGCAGTTCTTC
CASSLTPFGFYNEQFF
>-|TRBV11-2|TRBJ2-7|-
TGTGCCAGCAGCTTAGCCTACGAGCAGTACTTC
CASSLAYEQYF
>-|TRBV19|TRBJ2-1|-
TGTGCCAGTAGTATAGATGGGCTAGCCGACAGCTCCTACAATGAGCAGTTCTTC
CASSIDGLADSSYNEQFF
>-|TRBV27|TRBJ2-3|-
TGTGCCAGCATAGTGACCCTCACAGATACGCAGTATTTT
CASIVTLTDTQYF
>-|TRBV5-6|TRBJ2-3|once
TGTGCCAGCAGCGTCACAGATACGCAGTATTTT
CASSVTDTQYF